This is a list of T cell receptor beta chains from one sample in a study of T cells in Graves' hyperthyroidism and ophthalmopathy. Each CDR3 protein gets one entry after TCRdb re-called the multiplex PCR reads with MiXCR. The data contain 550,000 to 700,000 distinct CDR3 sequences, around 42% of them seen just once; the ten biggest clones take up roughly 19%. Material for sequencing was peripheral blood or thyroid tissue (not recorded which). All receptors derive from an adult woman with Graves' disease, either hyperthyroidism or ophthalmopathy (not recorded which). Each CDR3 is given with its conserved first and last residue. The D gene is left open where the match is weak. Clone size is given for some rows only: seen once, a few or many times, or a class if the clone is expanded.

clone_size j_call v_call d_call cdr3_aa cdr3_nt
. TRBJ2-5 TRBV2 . CACSAEMHETQYF TGTGCCTGCAGTGCTGAAATGCATGAGACCCAGTACTTC
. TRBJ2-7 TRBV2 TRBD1 CASRTGLEQYF TGTGCCAGTCGGACAGGGCTCGAGCAGTACTTC
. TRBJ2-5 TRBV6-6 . CASSYPTGGGETQYF TGTGCCAGCAGTTACCCTACAGGGGGGGGAGAGACCCAGTACTTC
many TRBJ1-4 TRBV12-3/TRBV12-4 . CASSRNEKLFF TGTGCCAGCAGCAGGAATGAAAAACTGTTTTTT
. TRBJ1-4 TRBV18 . CASSPKGDFRKLFF TGTGCCAGCTCACCAAAAGGGGATTTCAGAAAACTGTTTTTT
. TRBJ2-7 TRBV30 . CAWSAILSYEQYF TGTGCCTGGAGTGCGATTCTCTCCTACGAGCAGTACTTC
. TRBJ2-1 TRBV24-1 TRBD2 CATSRTSGYNEQFF TGTGCCACCAGTCGGACTAGCGGCTACAATGAGCAGTTCTTC
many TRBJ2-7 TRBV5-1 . CASSFRGQSYF TGCGCCAGCAGCTTCCGGGGCCAGTCGTACTTC
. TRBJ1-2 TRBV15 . CATSRDFLGRDGYTF TGTGCCACCAGCAGAGATTTTTTGGGCAGGGATGGCTACACCTTC
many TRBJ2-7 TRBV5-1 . CASRTDSYEQYF TGCGCCAGCAGGACCGACAGCTACGAGCAGTACTTC
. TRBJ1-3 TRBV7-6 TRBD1 CASSYQGAGNTIYF TGTGCCAGCAGCTATCAGGGGGCTGGAAACACCATATATTTT
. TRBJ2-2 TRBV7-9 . CASSSSPGSTGELFF TGTGCCAGCAGCTCTAGCCCCGGATCAACCGGGGAGCTGTTTTTT
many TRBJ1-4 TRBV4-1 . CASSQGSATLGEKLFF TGCGCCAGCAGCCAAGGGTCGGCCACTCTCGGGGAAAAACTGTTTTTT
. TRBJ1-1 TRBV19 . CASRPAPNTEAFF TGTGCCAGCCGACCAGCACCGAACACTGAAGCTTTCTTT
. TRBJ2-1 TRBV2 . CASSPGTEGGGEQFF TGTGCCAGCAGTCCCGGGACCGAGGGAGGAGGTGAGCAGTTCTTC
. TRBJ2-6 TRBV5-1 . CASSLGQSPSGANVLTF TGCGCCAGCAGCTTGGGACAGTCCCCCTCTGGGGCCAACGTCCTGACTTTC
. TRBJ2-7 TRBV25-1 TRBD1 CTSRDRDGYEQYF TGTACCAGCAGAGACAGGGACGGTTACGAGCAGTACTTC
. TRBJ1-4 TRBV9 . CASSVGAGEKLFF TGTGCCAGCAGCGTAGGGGCCGGTGAAAAACTGTTTTTT
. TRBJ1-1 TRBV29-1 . CSVAKYTEAFF TGCAGCGTTGCCAAATACACTGAAGCTTTCTTT
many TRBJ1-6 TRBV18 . CASSRANDGSPLHF TGTGCCAGCTCACGAGCTAACGACGGTTCACCCCTCCACTTT
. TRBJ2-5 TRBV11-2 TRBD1 CASSSTPGQGETQYF TGCGCCAGCAGCTCCACACCGGGACAGGGAGAGACCCAGTACTTC
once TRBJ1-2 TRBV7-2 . CASSGTPQGGGYTF TGTGCCAGCAGCGGCACCCCCCAGGGTGGCGGCTACACCTTC
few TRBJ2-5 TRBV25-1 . CASSHGGETQYF TGTGCCAGCAGTCATGGGGGAGAGACCCAGTACTTC
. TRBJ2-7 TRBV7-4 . CASSAPGVGVEQYF TGTGCCAGCAGCGCCCCGGGGGTAGGGGTCGAGCAGTACTTC
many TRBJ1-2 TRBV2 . CASSHPADGYTF TGTGCCAGCAGCCATCCCGCGGATGGCTACACCTTC
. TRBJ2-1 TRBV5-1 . CASSFHRQYAEQFF TGCGCCAGCAGCTTTCATCGACAGTACGCGGAGCAGTTCTTC
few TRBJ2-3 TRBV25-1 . CASSEPGSTDTQYF TGTGCCAGCAGTGAACCGGGGAGCACAGATACGCAGTATTTT
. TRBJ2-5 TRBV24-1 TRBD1 CATSEGDRPGRETQYF TGTGCCACCAGTGAGGGGGACAGGCCAGGTCGGGAGACCCAGTACTTC
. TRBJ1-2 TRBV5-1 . CASSLAEARNGYTF TGCGCCAGCAGCTTGGCCGAGGCAAGGAACGGCTACACCTTC
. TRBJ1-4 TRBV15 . CATSRASQGKLFF TGTGCCACCAGCAGAGCAAGCCAGGGAAAACTGTTTTTT
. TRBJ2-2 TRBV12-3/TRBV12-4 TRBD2 CASSILAGSTGELFF TGTGCCAGCAGTATACTAGCGGGGTCCACCGGGGAGCTGTTTTTT
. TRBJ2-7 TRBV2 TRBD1 CANQGQGLGEQYF TGTGCCAACCAGGGACAGGGACTCGGCGAGCAGTACTTC
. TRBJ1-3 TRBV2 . CASISDARSGNTIYF TGTGCCAGCATCAGCGACGCCCGCTCTGGAAACACCATATATTTT
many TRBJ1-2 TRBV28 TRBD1 CASSQLAGGGGYTF TGTGCCAGCAGCCAACTAGCAGGGGGCGGGGGCTACACCTTC
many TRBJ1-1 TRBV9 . CASSVEVTANTEAFF TGTGCCAGCAGCGTAGAAGTGACAGCGAACACTGAAGCTTTCTTT
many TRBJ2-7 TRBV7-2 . CASSKTSVPYEQYF TGTGCCAGCAGCAAAACAAGCGTACCCTACGAGCAGTACTTC
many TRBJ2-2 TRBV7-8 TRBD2 CASSSPSGRAGELFF TGTGCCAGCAGCTCTCCTAGCGGGAGGGCCGGTGAGCTGTTTTTT
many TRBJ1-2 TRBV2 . CASSVRVEGGYTF TGTGCCAGCAGTGTTAGGGTCGAGGGCGGCTACACCTTC
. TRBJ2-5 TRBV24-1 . CATSVPGSQETQYF TGTGCCACCAGTGTTCCAGGTTCACAAGAGACCCAGTACTTC